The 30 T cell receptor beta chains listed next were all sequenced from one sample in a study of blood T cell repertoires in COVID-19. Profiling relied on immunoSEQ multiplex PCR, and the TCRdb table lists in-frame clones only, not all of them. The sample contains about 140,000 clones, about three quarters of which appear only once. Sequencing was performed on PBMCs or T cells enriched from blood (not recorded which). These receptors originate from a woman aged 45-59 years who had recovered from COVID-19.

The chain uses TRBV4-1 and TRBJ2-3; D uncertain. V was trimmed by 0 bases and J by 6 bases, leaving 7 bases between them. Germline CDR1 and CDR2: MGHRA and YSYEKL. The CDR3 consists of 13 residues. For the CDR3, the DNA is TGCGCCAGCAGCCAAGACTCCCAGGATACGCAGTATTTT. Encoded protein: CASSQDSQDTQYF.

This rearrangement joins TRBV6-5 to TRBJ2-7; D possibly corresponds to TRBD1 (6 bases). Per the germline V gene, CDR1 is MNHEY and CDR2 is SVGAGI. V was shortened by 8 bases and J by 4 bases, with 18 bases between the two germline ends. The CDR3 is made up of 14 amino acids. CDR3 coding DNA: TGTGCCAGCTCCCCGGGGACAAGTGGGTACGAGCAGTACTTC. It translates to CASSPGTSGYEQYF.

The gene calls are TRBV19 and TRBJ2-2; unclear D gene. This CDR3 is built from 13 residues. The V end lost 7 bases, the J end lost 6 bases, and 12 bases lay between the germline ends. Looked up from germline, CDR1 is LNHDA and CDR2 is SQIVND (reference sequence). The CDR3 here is CASIGLPPGELFF. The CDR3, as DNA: TGTGCCAGTATTGGGCTCCCACCCGGGGAGCTGTTTTTT.

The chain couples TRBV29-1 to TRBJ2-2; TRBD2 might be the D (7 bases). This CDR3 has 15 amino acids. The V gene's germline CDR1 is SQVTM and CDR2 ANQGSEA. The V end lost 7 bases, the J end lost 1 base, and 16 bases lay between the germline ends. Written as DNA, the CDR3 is TGCAGCGCACGGGGCGGGGGCCAGAACACCGGGGAGCTGTTTTTT. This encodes CSARGGGQNTGELFF.

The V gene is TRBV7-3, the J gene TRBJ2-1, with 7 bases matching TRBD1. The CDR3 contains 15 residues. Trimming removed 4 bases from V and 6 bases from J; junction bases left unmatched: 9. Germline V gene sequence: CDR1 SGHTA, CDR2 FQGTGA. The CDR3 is CASSSNRGPSNEQFF. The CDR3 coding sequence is TGTGCCAGCAGCTCGAACAGGGGTCCGAGCAATGAGCAGTTCTTC.

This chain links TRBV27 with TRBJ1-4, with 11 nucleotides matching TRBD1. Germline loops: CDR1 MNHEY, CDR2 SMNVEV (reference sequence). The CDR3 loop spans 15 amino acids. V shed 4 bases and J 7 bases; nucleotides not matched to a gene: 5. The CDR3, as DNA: TGTGCCAGCAGTTCTCGGACAGGGGGCTTTGAAAAACTGTTTTTT. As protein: CASSSRTGGFEKLFF.

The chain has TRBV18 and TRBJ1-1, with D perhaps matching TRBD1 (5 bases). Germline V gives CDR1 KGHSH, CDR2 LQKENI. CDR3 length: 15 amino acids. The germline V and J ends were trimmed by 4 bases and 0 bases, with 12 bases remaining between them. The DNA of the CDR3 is TGTGCCAGCTCACTTCAGGGAGGGGTGAACACTGAAGCTTTCTTT. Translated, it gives CASSLQGGVNTEAFF.

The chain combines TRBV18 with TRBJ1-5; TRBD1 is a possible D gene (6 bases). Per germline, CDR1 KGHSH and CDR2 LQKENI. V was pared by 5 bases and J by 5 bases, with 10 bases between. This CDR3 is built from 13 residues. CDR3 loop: CASSGTSDQPQHF. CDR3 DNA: TGTGCCAGCTCAGGGACATCCGATCAGCCCCAGCATTTT. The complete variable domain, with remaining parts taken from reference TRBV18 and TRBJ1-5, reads NAGVMQNPRHLVRRRGQEARLRCSPMKGHSHVYWYRQLPEEGLKFMVYLQKENIIDESGMPKERFSAEFPKEGPSILRIQQVVRGDSAAYFCASSGTSDQPQHFGDGTRLSIL.

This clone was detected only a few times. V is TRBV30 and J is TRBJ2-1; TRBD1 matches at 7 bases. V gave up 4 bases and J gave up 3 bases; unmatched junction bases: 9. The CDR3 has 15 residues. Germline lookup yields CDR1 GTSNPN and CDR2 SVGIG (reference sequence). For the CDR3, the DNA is TGTGCCTGGATAGGCCGACAGGGATACTACAATGAGCAGTTCTTC. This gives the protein CAWIGRQGYYNEQFF.

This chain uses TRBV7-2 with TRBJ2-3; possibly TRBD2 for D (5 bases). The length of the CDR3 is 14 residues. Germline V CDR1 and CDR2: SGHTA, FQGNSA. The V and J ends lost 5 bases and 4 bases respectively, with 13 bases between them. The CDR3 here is CASSDDAGADTQYF. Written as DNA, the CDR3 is TGTGCCAGCAGCGACGACGCGGGCGCAGATACGCAGTATTTT. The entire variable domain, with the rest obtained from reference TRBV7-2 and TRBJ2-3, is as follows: GAGVSQSPSNKVTEKGKDVELRCDPISGHTALYWYRQSLGQGLEFLIYFQGNSAPDKSGLPSDRFSAERTGGSVSTLTIQRTQQEDSAVYLCASSDDAGADTQYFGPGTRLTVL.

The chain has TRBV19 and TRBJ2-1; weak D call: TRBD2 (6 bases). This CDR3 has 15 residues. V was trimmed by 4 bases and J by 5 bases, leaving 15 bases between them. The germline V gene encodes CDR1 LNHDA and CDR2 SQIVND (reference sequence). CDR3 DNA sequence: TGTGCCAGTAGTACACTGGGGGGATTGAACAATGAGCAGTTCTTC. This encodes CASSTLGGLNNEQFF.

CDR3 DNA sequence: TGTGCCAGCACCCCTTGGGCCTTCGTTGGCCACGAGCAGTACTTC. It codes for CASTPWAFVGHEQYF. The chain recombines TRBV27 with TRBJ2-7; D is unclear. V was cut by 7 bases and J by 5 bases, with 21 bases left in between. This CDR3 is 15 amino acids long. Germline V gene data show CDR1 as MNHEY and CDR2 as SMNVEV (reference sequence).

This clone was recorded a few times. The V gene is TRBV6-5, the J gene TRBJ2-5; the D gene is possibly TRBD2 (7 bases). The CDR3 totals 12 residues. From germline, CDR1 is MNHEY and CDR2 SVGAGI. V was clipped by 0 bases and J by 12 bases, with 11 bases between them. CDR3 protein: CASSYSGGAKYF. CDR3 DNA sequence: TGTGCCAGCAGTTACTCTGGGGGGGCGAAGTACTTC.

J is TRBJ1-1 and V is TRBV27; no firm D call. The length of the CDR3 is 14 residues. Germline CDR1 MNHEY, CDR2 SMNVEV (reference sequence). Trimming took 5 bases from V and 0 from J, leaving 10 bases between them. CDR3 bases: TGTGCCAGCAGTAGAGAGGGTATGAACACTGAAGCTTTCTTT. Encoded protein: CASSREGMNTEAFF.

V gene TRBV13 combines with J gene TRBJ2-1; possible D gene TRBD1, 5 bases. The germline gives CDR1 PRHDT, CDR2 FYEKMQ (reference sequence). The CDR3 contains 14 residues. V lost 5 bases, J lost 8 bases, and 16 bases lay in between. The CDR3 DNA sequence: TGTGCCAGCAGCCTAACCTGGGAAGGGGATGAGCAGTTCTTC. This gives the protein CASSLTWEGDEQFF.

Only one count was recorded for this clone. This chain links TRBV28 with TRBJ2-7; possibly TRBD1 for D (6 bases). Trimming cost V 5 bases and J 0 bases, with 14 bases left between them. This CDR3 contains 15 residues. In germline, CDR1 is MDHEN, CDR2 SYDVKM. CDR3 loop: CASSQSGTYSYEQYF. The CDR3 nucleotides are TGTGCCAGCAGTCAATCCGGGACATACTCCTACGAGCAGTACTTC.

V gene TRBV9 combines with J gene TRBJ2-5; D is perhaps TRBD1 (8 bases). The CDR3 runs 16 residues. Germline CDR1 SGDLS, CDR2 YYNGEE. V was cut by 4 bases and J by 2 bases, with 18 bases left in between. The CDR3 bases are TGTGCCAGCAGCTTGAACAGGGGGGGCAGACAAGAGACCCAGTACTTC. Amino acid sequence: CASSLNRGGRQETQYF.

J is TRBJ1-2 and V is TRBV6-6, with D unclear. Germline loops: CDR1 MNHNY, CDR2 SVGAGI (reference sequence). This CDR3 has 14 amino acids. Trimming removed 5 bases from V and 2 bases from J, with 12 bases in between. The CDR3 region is CASSPPGTNYGYTF. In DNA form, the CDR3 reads TGTGCCAGCAGTCCCCCGGGAACAAACTATGGCTACACCTTC.

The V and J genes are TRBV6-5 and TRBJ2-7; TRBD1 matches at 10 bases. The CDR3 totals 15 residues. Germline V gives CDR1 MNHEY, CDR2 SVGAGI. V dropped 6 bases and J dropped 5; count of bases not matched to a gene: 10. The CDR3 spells CASRLPGQGSDEQYF. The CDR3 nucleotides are TGTGCCAGCAGACTGCCGGGACAGGGGAGCGACGAGCAGTACTTC.

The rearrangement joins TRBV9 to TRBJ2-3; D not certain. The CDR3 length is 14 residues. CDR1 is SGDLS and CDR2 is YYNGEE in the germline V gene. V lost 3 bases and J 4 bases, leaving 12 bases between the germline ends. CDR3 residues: CASSAPVGADTQYF. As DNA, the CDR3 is TGTGCCAGCAGCGCCCCCGTTGGAGCAGATACGCAGTATTTT.

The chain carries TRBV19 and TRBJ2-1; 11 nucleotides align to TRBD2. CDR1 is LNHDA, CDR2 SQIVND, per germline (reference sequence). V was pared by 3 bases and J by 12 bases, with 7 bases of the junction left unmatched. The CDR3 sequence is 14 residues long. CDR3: CASSILLAGDGQFF. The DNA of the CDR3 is TGTGCCAGTAGTATCCTACTAGCGGGGGACGGGCAGTTCTTC. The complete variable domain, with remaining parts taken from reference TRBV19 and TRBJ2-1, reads DGGITQSPKYLFRKEGQNVTLSCEQNLNHDAMYWYRQDPGQGLRLIYYSQIVNDFQKGDIAEGYSVSREKKESFPLTVTSAQKNPTAFYLCASSILLAGDGQFFGPGTRLTVL.

CDR3 sequence (DNA): TGCGCCAGCAGCAAGGGACAGGGGGACTCACCCCTCCACTTT. Protein: CASSKGQGDSPLHF. The gene calls are TRBV5-1 and TRBJ1-6; 11 bases map to TRBD1. CDR3 size: 14 residues. Per germline, CDR1 SGHRS and CDR2 YFSETQ. With 4 bases clipped from V and 10 bases from J, the junction kept 4 bases outside the gene matches.

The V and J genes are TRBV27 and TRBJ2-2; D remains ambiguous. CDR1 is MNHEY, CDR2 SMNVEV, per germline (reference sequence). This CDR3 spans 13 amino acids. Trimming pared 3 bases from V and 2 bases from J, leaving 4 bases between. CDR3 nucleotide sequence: TGTGCCAGCAGTTTTAGAAACACCGGGGAGCTGTTTTTT. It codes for CASSFRNTGELFF.

This CDR3 is CASSLGTEPSNSPLHF. CDR3 coding DNA: TGTGCCAGCAGCTTAGGGACAGAGCCCTCTAATTCACCCCTCCACTTT. J is TRBJ1-6 and V is TRBV7-9, with a tentative D call TRBD1 (6 bases). The CDR3 length is 16 residues. Trimming pared 1 base from V and 6 bases from J, leaving 13 bases between. Germline assignment: CDR1 SEHNR and CDR2 FQNEAQ (reference sequence).

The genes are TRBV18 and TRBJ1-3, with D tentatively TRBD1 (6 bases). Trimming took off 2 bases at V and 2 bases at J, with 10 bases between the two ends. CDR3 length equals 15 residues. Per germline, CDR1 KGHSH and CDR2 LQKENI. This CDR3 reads CASSPGQTPGNTIYF. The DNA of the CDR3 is TGTGCCAGCTCACCAGGACAGACCCCTGGAAACACCATATATTTT. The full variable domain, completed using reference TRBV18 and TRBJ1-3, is NAGVMQNPRHLVRRRGQEARLRCSPMKGHSHVYWYRQLPEEGLKFMVYLQKENIIDESGMPKERFSAEFPKEGPSILRIQQVVRGDSAAYFCASSPGQTPGNTIYFGEGSWLTVV.

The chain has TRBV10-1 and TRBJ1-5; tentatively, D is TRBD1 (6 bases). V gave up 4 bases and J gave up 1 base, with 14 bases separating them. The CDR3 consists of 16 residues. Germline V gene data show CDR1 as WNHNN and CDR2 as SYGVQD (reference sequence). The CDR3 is CASSAVWQGSNQPQHF. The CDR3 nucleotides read TGCGCCAGCAGTGCAGTCTGGCAGGGGAGCAATCAGCCCCAGCATTTT.

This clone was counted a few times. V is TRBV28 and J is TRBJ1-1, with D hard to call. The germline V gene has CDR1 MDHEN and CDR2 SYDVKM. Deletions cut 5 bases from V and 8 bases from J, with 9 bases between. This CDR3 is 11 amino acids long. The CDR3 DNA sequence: TGTGCCAGCAGTGATAGATGGGAAGCTTTCTTT. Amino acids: CASSDRWEAFF.

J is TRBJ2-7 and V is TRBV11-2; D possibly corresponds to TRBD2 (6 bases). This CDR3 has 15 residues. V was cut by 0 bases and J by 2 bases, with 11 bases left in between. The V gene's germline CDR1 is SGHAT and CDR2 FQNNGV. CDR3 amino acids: CASSLDGAGTYEQYF. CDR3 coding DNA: TGTGCCAGCAGCTTAGATGGGGCGGGAACCTACGAGCAGTACTTC. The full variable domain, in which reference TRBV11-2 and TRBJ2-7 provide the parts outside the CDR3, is EAGVAQSPRYKIIEKRQSVAFWCNPISGHATLYWYQQILGQGPKLLIQFQNNGVVDDSQLPKDRFSAERLKGVDSTLKIQPAKLEDSAVYLCASSLDGAGTYEQYFGPGTRLTVT.

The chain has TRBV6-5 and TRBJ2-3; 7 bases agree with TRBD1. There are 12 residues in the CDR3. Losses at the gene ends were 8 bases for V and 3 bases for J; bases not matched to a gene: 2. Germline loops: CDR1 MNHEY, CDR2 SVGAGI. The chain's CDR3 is CASGTATDTQYF. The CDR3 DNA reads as TGTGCCAGCGGGACAGCTACAGATACGCAGTATTTT.

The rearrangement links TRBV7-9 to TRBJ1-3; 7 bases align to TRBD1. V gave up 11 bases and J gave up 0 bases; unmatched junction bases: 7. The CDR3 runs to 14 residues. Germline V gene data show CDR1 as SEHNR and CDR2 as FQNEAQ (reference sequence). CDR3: CAGAGQLSGNTIYF. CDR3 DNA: TGTGCCGGCGCGGGACAGCTCTCTGGAAACACCATATATTTT.